This TCR beta chain was identified in a study of T cells in Graves' hyperthyroidism and ophthalmopathy. There are 13 residues in the CDR3. Trimming cost V 4 bases and J 4 bases, with 7 bases left between them. Germline CDR1 reads MNHEY; CDR2 reads SVGEGT. RNA transcripts provided the source from which TCR beta CDR3 regions were amplified. First-round RT-PCR with HTBI primers amplified the TCR CDR3 region. MiXCR, run by TCRdb on the multiplex PCR reads, gives a single entry per CDR3 protein. Of hundreds of thousands of distinct CDR3 sequences listed, roughly 15% are singletons. V usage is TRBV6-2 or TRBV6-3 and J usage is TRBJ2-2, with D unclear. This clonotype was obtained from a woman in her 50s with Graves' ophthalmopathy. Sequenced material: blood. The CDR3 is CASSFTFTGELFF. The CDR3 bases are TGTGCCAGCAGTTTTACTTTCACCGGGGAGCTGTTTTTT.